These 27 T cell receptor beta chains came from one sample sequenced in a study of early T cells in non-severe SARS-CoV-2 infection. TCRdb independently ran MiXCR on the 5' RACE reads; one entry per CDR3 protein. Altogether about 79,000 distinct CDR3 sequences are present, around 13% being singletons, with the ten largest covering around 6%. Sequencing input: whole blood. These receptors came from an adult who was a healthcare worker with PCR-confirmed SARS-CoV-2 infection or an uninfected control (not recorded which).

Worth noting for this clonotype: At one end, the junction sequence differs from germline, possibly due to a read error. The rearrangement links TRBV6-4 to TRBJ1-1; D is unclear. Germline loops: CDR1 MRHNA, CDR2 SNTAGT. CDR3 length equals 15 residues. CDR3 in amino acids: CASSATWALNTEAFF. The CDR3 DNA sequence: TGTGCCAGCAGTGCTACCTGGGCATTGAACACTGAAGCTTTCTTC.

This clonotype was detected ten times or more. V is TRBV6-5 and J is TRBJ2-2; D ambiguous. This CDR3 contains 15 residues. The V gene's germline CDR1 is MNHEY and CDR2 SVGAGI. Trimming shortened V by 2 bases and J by 0 bases, and 7 bases separated the two germline ends. The CDR3 loop reads CASSYQSANTGELFF. CDR3 nucleotide sequence: TGTGCCAGCAGTTACCAGAGTGCGAACACCGGGGAGCTGTTTTTT.

Many counts were recorded for this clonotype. The V and J genes are TRBV3-1 and TRBJ1-1; D unresolved. Germline values: CDR1 LGHDT, CDR2 YNNKEL (reference sequence). This CDR3 is built from 15 residues. V lost 1 base, J lost 3 bases, and 12 bases lay in between. This CDR3 reads CASSQVWGGDTEAFF. The CDR3 nucleotides read TGTGCCAGCAGCCAAGTTTGGGGTGGCGACACTGAAGCTTTCTTT.

The chain is built from TRBV20-1 and TRBJ2-7, with a tentative D call TRBD1 (5 bases). CDR1 and CDR2 (germline): DFQATT, SNEGSKA (reference sequence). With 0 bases removed from V and 4 bases from J, the gap between germline ends came to 13 bases. This CDR3 contains 14 residues. The DNA for the CDR3 is TGCAGTGCTAGAGATGAGGCAGGGCTATACGAGCAGTACTTC. Translation gives CSARDEAGLYEQYF.

The chain has TRBV5-1 and TRBJ2-7, with 11 bases identical to TRBD2. V gave up 2 bases and J gave up 7 bases; unmatched junction bases: 5. The CDR3 runs to 14 residues. The V gene's germline CDR1 is SGHRS and CDR2 YFSETQ. Here the CDR3 reads CASSFQLAGVEQYF. CDR3 DNA: TGCGCCAGCAGCTTTCAACTAGCGGGAGTGGAGCAGTACTTC.

The chain joins TRBV29-1 to TRBJ2-1; D unclear. Trimming cost V 6 bases and J 10 bases, with 13 bases left between them. This CDR3 comprises 11 residues. Germline V gene sequence: CDR1 SQVTM, CDR2 ANQGSEA. The DNA for the CDR3 is TGCAGCGTCCACAGTGGAACCGAGCAGTTCTTC. Translated, it gives CSVHSGTEQFF.

The chain carries TRBV28 and TRBJ1-1; a possible D gene is TRBD1 (6 bases). Per the germline V gene, CDR1 is MDHEN and CDR2 is SYDVKM. This CDR3 spans 13 amino acids. V was shortened by 8 bases and J by 8 bases, with 18 bases between the two germline ends. The CDR3 region is CASLNTGILEAFF. The CDR3 bases are TGTGCCAGCCTAAATACAGGGATTCTGGAAGCTTTCTTT.

This clonotype was counted between two and nine times. The chain employs TRBV9 and TRBJ2-3, with TRBD2 as a possible D gene (5 bases). CDR3 length: 14 amino acids. Per the germline V gene, CDR1 is SGDLS and CDR2 is YYNGEE. V dropped 2 bases and J dropped 6 bases, with 13 bases sitting between them. The CDR3 sequence: CASSVLLGSDTQYF. CDR3 bases: TGTGCCAGCAGCGTCTTACTAGGATCGGATACGCAGTATTTT.

This clonotype appeared a few times. This chain connects TRBV5-5 to TRBJ2-3; D is perhaps TRBD1 (5 bases). The CDR3 contains 15 residues. Germline CDR1 and CDR2: SGHKS and YYEKEE (reference sequence). V was shortened by 3 bases and J by 0 bases, with 11 bases between the two germline ends. The CDR3 DNA is TGTGCCAGCAGCTGGGGCCAGTTAAGCACAGATACGCAGTATTTT. This encodes CASSWGQLSTDTQYF.

At least ten counts were recorded for this clonotype. The chain joins TRBV29-1 to TRBJ2-7; a weak D match, TRBD1 (6 bases). The V end was cut by 3 bases, the J end by 2 bases, with 14 bases between. CDR3 length: 14 residues. Looked up from germline, CDR1 is SQVTM and CDR2 is ANQGSEA. Here the CDR3 DNA reads TGCAGCGTTGACAGGGGTATAGACACCTACGAGCAGTACTTC. It translates to CSVDRGIDTYEQYF.

This clonotype has at least ten counts. This CDR3 is CASSEGPDRRYGYTF. CDR3 bases: TGTGCCAGCAGTGAAGGCCCGGACAGGAGGTATGGCTACACCTTC. The chain carries TRBV6-1 and TRBJ1-2; 7 bases match TRBD1. The CDR3 sequence is 15 residues long. The trim removed 1 base at V and 5 bases at J, leaving 7 bases unmatched. The V gene's germline CDR1 is MNHNS and CDR2 SASEGT.

The chain is built from TRBV29-1 and TRBJ1-2, with D hard to call. V lost 7 bases and J 4 bases, leaving 10 bases between the germline ends. CDR3 length: 11 amino acids. Per germline, CDR1 SQVTM and CDR2 ANQGSEA. The CDR3 sequence: CSEISAYGYTF. The CDR3 nucleotides are TGCAGCGAAATCAGCGCCTATGGCTACACCTTC. Variable domain in full (rest from reference TRBV29-1 and TRBJ1-2): SAVISQKPSRDICQRGTSLTIQCQVDSQVTMMFWYRQQPGQSLTLIATANQGSEATYESGFVIDKFPISRPNLTFSTLTVSNMSPEDSSIYLCSEISAYGYTFGSGTRLTVV.

This clonotype has more than one count but fewer than ten. The chain employs TRBV6-5 and TRBJ1-2; 7 bases line up with TRBD1. Trimming took 5 bases from V and 4 from J; bases not matched to a gene: 7. Germline assignment: CDR1 MNHEY and CDR2 SVGAGI. The CDR3 has 14 residues. CDR3 region: CASSNRGAGYGYTF. The CDR3 DNA follows: TGTGCCAGCAGTAACAGGGGCGCGGGCTATGGCTACACCTTC.

This clonotype has only a few counts. The CDR3: CASSFGQGGYGYTF. The CDR3 DNA reads as TGTGCCAGCAGCTTTGGACAGGGCGGTTATGGCTACACCTTC. The chain joins TRBV7-8 to TRBJ1-2; 8 nucleotides agree with TRBD1. From germline, CDR1 is SGHVS and CDR2 FQNEAQ. The CDR3 is 14 residues long. The trim removed 3 bases at V and 5 bases at J, leaving 5 bases unmatched.

This clonotype was recorded a few times. The rearrangement joins TRBV7-7 to TRBJ1-3; no clear D gene. The V and J ends lost 5 bases and 4 bases respectively, with 9 bases between them. Looked up from germline, CDR1 is SSHAT and CDR2 is FNYEAQ (reference sequence). CDR3 length: 13 amino acids. This CDR3 is CASSPVGGNTIYF. The CDR3 bases are TGTGCCAGCAGCCCCGTGGGGGGAAACACCATATATTTT. The full variable domain, rest sourced from reference TRBV7-7 and TRBJ1-3, is GAGVSQSPRYKVTKRGQDVTLRCDPISSHATLYWYQQALGQGPEFLTYFNYEAQPDKSGLPSDRFSAERPEGSISTLTIQRTEQRDSAMYRCASSPVGGNTIYFGEGSWLTVV.

This clonotype appeared a few times. V is TRBV29-1 and J is TRBJ1-1, with D possibly being TRBD1 (5 bases). The germline gives CDR1 SQVTM, CDR2 ANQGSEA. Trimming cost V 3 bases and J 3 bases, with 8 bases left between them. The CDR3 has 12 residues. The CDR3 region has the DNA TGCAGCGTTGAGGCAGGGTACACTGAAGCTTTCTTT. It codes for CSVEAGYTEAFF. Full variable domain (missing parts from reference TRBV29-1 and TRBJ1-1): SAVISQKPSRDICQRGTSLTIQCQVDSQVTMMFWYRQQPGQSLTLIATANQGSEATYESGFVIDKFPISRPNLTFSTLTVSNMSPEDSSIYLCSVEAGYTEAFFGQGTRLTVV.

This clonotype was seen ten or more times. The chain couples TRBV11-2 to TRBJ2-7; 7 bases match TRBD1. Germline V lookup: CDR1 SGHAT, CDR2 FQNNGV. V trimming: 5 bases; J trimming: 0 bases; junction bases outside the gene matches: 7. The CDR3 totals 15 residues. The CDR3 here is CASSDRDRASYEQYF. CDR3 bases: TGTGCCAGCAGCGACCGGGACAGAGCCTCCTACGAGCAGTACTTC. The variable domain in full, with the rest retrieved from reference TRBV11-2 and TRBJ2-7, is EAGVAQSPRYKIIEKRQSVAFWCNPISGHATLYWYQQILGQGPKLLIQFQNNGVVDDSQLPKDRFSAERLKGVDSTLKIQPAKLEDSAVYLCASSDRDRASYEQYFGPGTRLTVT.

The rearrangement joins TRBV20-1 to TRBJ2-7; no reliable D call. V was shortened by 0 bases and J by 2 bases, with 11 bases between the two germline ends. The CDR3 consists of 14 residues. Germline V gene data show CDR1 as DFQATT and CDR2 as SNEGSKA (reference sequence). In DNA, the CDR3 is TGCAGTGCTAGAGATGAAGGCGATCCCTACGAGCAGTACTTC. It specifies CSARDEGDPYEQYF.

This clonotype occurred a few times. The V and J genes are TRBV9 and TRBJ2-7, with 8 bases aligning to TRBD1. The germline CDR1 and CDR2 sequences are SGDLS and YYNGEE. The CDR3 has 13 residues. The junction had 1 base not matched to a gene; V was cut back by 3 bases and J by 2 bases. The CDR3 spells CASSAQGAYEQYF. The CDR3 nucleotides read TGTGCCAGCAGCGCACAGGGGGCCTACGAGCAGTACTTC.

The chain recombines TRBV7-8 with TRBJ2-7; a weak D match, TRBD1 (5 bases). CDR1 and CDR2 from the germline V gene are SGHVS and FQNEAQ. CDR3 length: 13 residues. The V and J ends lost 1 base and 7 bases respectively, with 11 bases between them. The CDR3 loop is CASSLGQSGEQYF. CDR3 nucleotides: TGTGCCAGCAGCTTAGGACAGTCTGGGGAGCAGTACTTC.

There are a few counts of this clonotype. CDR3 nucleotides: TGTGCCTGGAACCTGATGGGGGCCGACGAGCAGTACTTC. Translating gives CAWNLMGADEQYF. V and J are TRBV30 and TRBJ2-7; a weak D match, TRBD1 (6 bases). Trimming removed 4 bases at V and 5 bases at J, with 15 bases between. Germline CDR1 is GTSNPN and CDR2 is SVGIG (reference sequence). The CDR3 length is 13 residues.

This clonotype turned up a few times. The rearrangement joins TRBV12-3 or TRBV12-4 to TRBJ1-6; D may be TRBD1 (6 bases). The CDR3 is 14 residues long. Trimming shortened V by 1 base and J by 7 bases, and 8 bases separated the two germline ends. The CDR3 loop is CASSLGGRNSPLHF. The CDR3 DNA is TGTGCCAGCAGTTTAGGGGGGCGCAATTCACCCCTCCACTTT.

This clonotype was picked up a small number of times. The genes are TRBV12-3 or TRBV12-4 and TRBJ2-3; TRBD1 might be the D (6 bases). The CDR3 runs 11 residues. V lost 4 bases, J lost 11 bases, and 10 bases lay in between. CDR3 in DNA: TGTGCCAGCAGTTCCAGGGGTGAGCAGTATTTT. Its protein product is CASSSRGEQYF.

This clonotype was counted ten times or more. The V call is TRBV6-6, the J call TRBJ1-1; D uncertain. The CDR3 is made up of 13 amino acids. V was pared by 8 bases and J by 0 bases, with 10 bases between. Germline-derived CDR1 and CDR2 are MNHNY and SVGAGI (reference sequence). The CDR3: CASSTRMNTEAFF. CDR3 DNA sequence: TGTGCCAGCTCCACACGGATGAACACTGAAGCTTTCTTT.

The table lists this clonotype with a few counts. The chain recombines TRBV12-3 or TRBV12-4 with TRBJ2-7, with D hard to call. V lost 3 bases and J 7 bases, leaving 10 bases between the germline ends. This CDR3 is built from 12 residues. In DNA, the CDR3 is TGTGCCAGCAGTTTCAGGAGTAGGGAGCAGTACTTC. Translating it yields CASSFRSREQYF.

This clonotype turned up a few times. V usage is TRBV28 and J usage is TRBJ1-4, with a tentative D call TRBD1 (6 bases). Trimming removed 3 bases from V and 7 bases from J, with 9 bases in between. This CDR3 is built from 13 residues. The germline V gene has CDR1 MDHEN and CDR2 SYDVKM. DNA of the CDR3: TGTGCCAGCAGTTTTTGGGGGCCTGAAAAACTGTTTTTT. Protein: CASSFWGPEKLFF.

This clonotype came up many times. The chain joins TRBV12-5 to TRBJ2-1, with TRBD2 as a possible D gene (6 bases). The length of the CDR3 is 12 residues. Trimming took 6 bases from V and 6 from J, leaving 9 bases between them. The germline CDR1 and CDR2 sequences are LGHNT and FRNRAP. The CDR3 DNA reads as TGTGCTAGTGGCCTGGAGGGCAATGAGCAGTTCTTC. Translating it yields CASGLEGNEQFF.